Listed below are T cell receptor beta chains from one sample, sequenced in a study of blood T cell repertoires in COVID-19. Measured with immunoSEQ multiplex PCR; TCRdb has only the in-frame clones, and not every one. The table records 61,000 or so clones, roughly three quarters of them present only once. The sample taken for sequencing was peripheral blood. Every receptor here comes from a woman in her 70s with acute or convalescent COVID-19. Both conserved end residues are part of each CDR3. D genes are given only for firm matches. Expanded clones are given a class, and other clones once, few, many or no size at all.

d_call: .; j_call: TRBJ2-1; v_call: TRBV9; clone_size: once; cdr3_aa: CASSVDIAAYNEQFF; cdr3_nt: TGTGCCAGCAGCGTAGATATAGCGGCGTACAATGAGCAGTTCTTC
d_call: TRBD1; j_call: TRBJ1-1; v_call: TRBV29-1; clone_size: .; cdr3_aa: CSEKTGAEAFF; cdr3_nt: TGCAGCGAAAAGACAGGGGCTGAAGCTTTCTTT
d_call: .; j_call: TRBJ1-6; v_call: TRBV27; clone_size: many; cdr3_aa: CASSFGYNSPLHF; cdr3_nt: TGTGCCAGCAGTTTCGGTTATAATTCACCCCTCCACTTT
d_call: TRBD1; j_call: TRBJ1-2; v_call: TRBV4-2; clone_size: .; cdr3_aa: CASSHGGTGGDYGYTF; cdr3_nt: TGTGCCAGCAGCCATGGTGGGACAGGGGGCGACTATGGCTACACCTTC
d_call: .; j_call: TRBJ1-1; v_call: TRBV19; clone_size: few; cdr3_aa: CASSRGVGRTEAFF; cdr3_nt: TGTGCCAGTAGTCGGGGGGTCGGAAGGACTGAAGCTTTCTTT
d_call: .; j_call: TRBJ2-1; v_call: TRBV6-5; clone_size: .; cdr3_aa: CASPDVTGGHEQFF; cdr3_nt: TGTGCCAGCCCGGATGTAACGGGGGGCCACGAGCAGTTCTTC
d_call: .; j_call: TRBJ1-3; v_call: TRBV21-1; clone_size: .; cdr3_aa: CASSKLGNTIYF; cdr3_nt: TGTGCCAGCAGCAAATTAGGAAACACCATATATTTT
d_call: .; j_call: TRBJ1-2; v_call: TRBV3-1/TRBV3-2; clone_size: few; cdr3_aa: CASSQIDKTLSF; cdr3_nt: TGTGCCAGCAGCCAAATTGACAAGACGCTTTCCTTC
d_call: .; j_call: TRBJ1-2; v_call: TRBV29-1; clone_size: .; cdr3_aa: CSVEGRMGYGYTF; cdr3_nt: TGCAGCGTTGAAGGGCGGATGGGCTATGGCTACACCTTC
d_call: TRBD2; j_call: TRBJ2-2; v_call: TRBV7-3; clone_size: .; cdr3_aa: CASSLTGGFMDTGELFF; cdr3_nt: TGTGCCAGCAGCTTAACCGGGGGGTTTATGGACACCGGGGAGCTGTTTTTT
d_call: .; j_call: TRBJ1-2; v_call: TRBV12-3/TRBV12-4; clone_size: .; cdr3_aa: CASSSTVSGYTF; cdr3_nt: TGTGCCAGCAGCTCCACTGTGTCGGGCTACACCTTC
d_call: TRBD1; j_call: TRBJ2-7; v_call: TRBV5-8; clone_size: .; cdr3_aa: CASSLLQTGGPGEQYF; cdr3_nt: TGTGCCAGCAGCTTGTTACAGACAGGGGGTCCGGGGGAGCAGTACTTC
d_call: .; j_call: TRBJ2-3; v_call: TRBV5-1; clone_size: .; cdr3_aa: CASSPRSGAAMIDTQYF; cdr3_nt: TGCGCCAGCAGCCCGCGCTCTGGAGCAGCGATGATAGATACGCAGTATTTT
d_call: TRBD1; j_call: TRBJ1-4; v_call: TRBV18; clone_size: .; cdr3_aa: CASSPPQQGPEKLFF; cdr3_nt: TGTGCCAGCTCACCACCGCAACAGGGGCCCGAAAAACTGTTTTTT
d_call: TRBD1; j_call: TRBJ1-5; v_call: TRBV24-1; clone_size: .; cdr3_aa: CATSGSGQGASQPQHF; cdr3_nt: TGTGCCACCAGTGGCTCGGGACAGGGGGCAAGTCAGCCCCAGCATTTT
d_call: TRBD1; j_call: TRBJ1-1; v_call: TRBV15; clone_size: .; cdr3_aa: CATSRRDSPIGTEAFF; cdr3_nt: TGTGCCACCAGCAGACGGGACAGCCCTATTGGGACTGAAGCTTTCTTT
d_call: .; j_call: TRBJ2-3; v_call: TRBV5-4; clone_size: .; cdr3_aa: CASTLRLGDTQYF; cdr3_nt: TGTGCCAGCACGTTAAGACTAGGAGATACGCAGTATTTT
d_call: .; j_call: TRBJ1-3; v_call: TRBV7-9; clone_size: .; cdr3_aa: CASSLIVASSGNTIYF; cdr3_nt: TGTGCCAGCAGCTTAATCGTAGCCAGCTCTGGAAACACCATATATTTT
d_call: TRBD1; j_call: TRBJ1-4; v_call: TRBV5-6; clone_size: .; cdr3_aa: CASSFGTGTNEKLFF; cdr3_nt: TGTGCCAGCAGCTTTGGGACAGGGACTAATGAAAAACTGTTTTTT
d_call: TRBD2; j_call: TRBJ2-3; v_call: TRBV18; clone_size: .; cdr3_aa: CASSPSRGGTDTQYF; cdr3_nt: TGTGCCAGCTCACCCAGCCGGGGGGGCACAGATACGCAGTATTTT
d_call: .; j_call: TRBJ2-7; v_call: TRBV6-6; clone_size: .; cdr3_aa: CASSSPGYEQYF; cdr3_nt: TGTGCCAGCAGTTCCCCGGGCTACGAGCAGTACTTC
d_call: .; j_call: TRBJ1-4; v_call: TRBV2; clone_size: .; cdr3_aa: CASTEGPGGNEKLFF; cdr3_nt: TGTGCCAGCACTGAAGGGCCGGGAGGTAATGAAAAACTGTTTTTT
d_call: TRBD1; j_call: TRBJ1-2; v_call: TRBV6-6; clone_size: .; cdr3_aa: CASREQGFGYTF; cdr3_nt: TGTGCCAGCAGAGAACAGGGGTTTGGCTACACCTTC
d_call: .; j_call: TRBJ1-2; v_call: TRBV6-6; clone_size: .; cdr3_aa: CASSFGNAAFGYTF; cdr3_nt: TGTGCCAGCAGTTTCGGGAACGCCGCGTTTGGCTACACCTTC
d_call: .; j_call: TRBJ1-2; v_call: TRBV2; clone_size: .; cdr3_aa: CASSEGGRYYGYTF; cdr3_nt: TGTGCCAGCAGTGAAGGGGGCAGGTACTATGGCTACACCTTC
d_call: TRBD1; j_call: TRBJ1-5; v_call: TRBV19; clone_size: once; cdr3_aa: CASSPADRGHQPQHF; cdr3_nt: TGTGCCAGTAGTCCAGCTGACAGGGGGCATCAGCCCCAGCATTTT
d_call: TRBD1; j_call: TRBJ1-4; v_call: TRBV5-1; clone_size: .; cdr3_aa: CASSDPGQKGEKLFF; cdr3_nt: TGCGCCAGCAGCGATCCGGGACAGAAGGGCGAAAAACTGTTTTTT
d_call: .; j_call: TRBJ1-2; v_call: TRBV3-1/TRBV3-2; clone_size: .; cdr3_aa: CASSQGLNYGYTF; cdr3_nt: TGTGCCAGCAGCCAGGGACTAAACTATGGCTACACCTTC